This TCR beta chain was identified during a study of shared clonotypes between healthy human individuals (dated by TCRdb to the early 2020s). As for the study more broadly: Two women and a few men aged 18 to 49 years were included in the cohort. To estimate repertoire size and how much clonotype sharing occurs between individuals, the study deeply sequenced the blood TCR repertoires of about five healthy adults. To increase sequencing depth and limit assay-specific biases, different laboratories used diverse techniques to prepare libraries and sequence TCR repertoires. Per donor, leukapheresis produced somewhere between about 0.94 and 9 billion PBMCs.

Results the study describes overall, beyond this receptor: Only blood was sampled, and tissue TCR repertoires likely differ from those in blood. Pairwise subsampling led to the expectation that sequencing depth would affect the degree of clonotype sharing among donors. Because the study included a small number of donors, the genetic and exposure-history diversity represented was limited.

Donors were healthy HIV-negative adults with no recently reported acute infections or vaccinations. Every donor was a Caucasian adult living in Nashville, Tennessee, USA. For unsorted samples, some 100 million PBMCs were counted, and genomic DNA was extracted using the QIAamp DNA Blood Mini kit. Blood was obtained by leukapheresis, after which PBMCs were separated by Ficoll-Histopaque density gradient centrifugation and cryopreserved in liquid nitrogen vapor phase. TCR CDR3 regions were amplified from genomic DNA by multiplex PCR using the deep immunoSEQ assay. Extracted genomic DNA from each cell subset was spread evenly across all wells of several immunoSEQ 96-well plates, with each plate serving as a replicate. For unsorted PBMC, 250 to 350 ng genomic DNA, equal to 25,000 to 35,000 T cell genomes, was loaded into each replicate PCR. Unsorted PBMC genomic DNA was sequenced across ten immunoSEQ deep assay plates. Purified libraries were quantified with a Qubit 3.0 fluorometer, sized on a Bioanalyzer 2100, and re-quantified with the KAPA Library Quantification kit. Each immunoSEQ 96-well plate was sequenced on its own single-read 150-cycle Illumina NextSeq 550 flow cell. On the authors' methods: Because only junctional sequences without quality scores were contained in the immunoSEQ output, filtering matching that applied to full-length reads could not be performed. To assign V/J genes and CDR3, sequences were annotated using PyIR, a Python wrapper for IgBLAST v1.9, with IMGT germline references. Any read was removed if the V/J assignment was weak (E-value above 1e-6), the CDR3 was missing, or the read contained stop codons, out-of-frame junctions, or ambiguous translated residues. V3J clonotypes were defined as sequences sharing the same inferred V gene, J gene, and CDR3 amino acid sequence. Percentage overlap between repertoires was calculated by dividing the number of shared unique clonotypes by the size of the smaller repertoire. Richness of each repertoire was evaluated using RTK rarefaction, the Chao1 estimator, and Recon v2.1 estimates of unobserved clonotypes. TCRdb re-hosts the immuneACCESS table, in-frame sequences only. Its copies lack some clones; in the studies checked, an unresolved V gene accounts for under half of them, and the cause for the rest is not known. V and J calls and clone size are those listed in that table; D and trimming were worked out from the DNA. The sample yields some 490,000 clones; approximately 80% were counted once. Clones ranked in the top ten supply 12% of the sample.

As for this clone: Its antigen is not yet known. No base qualities exist here, and no much larger clone lies one base off it.

At the junction V is shortened by 4 bases and J by 5 bases, with 16 bases in between. The germline V gene supplies CDR1 SGHAT and CDR2 FQNNGV. Measured from the cysteine to the phenylalanine, the CDR3 is 15 residues long. CDR3 DNA is the only sequence kept; it has 45 bases, read in frame from the first base. The V and J segments used are TRBV11-2 and TRBJ2-3; TRBD1 is a possible D gene, resting on 6 matching bases. The sample comprised PBMCs. The TCR was taken from a woman in her forties in good health. Some clones in this sample may be carry-over from other donors' samples. The CDR3 protein sequence reads: CASSSNQGSGDTQYF. At the DNA level, the sequence is TGTGCCAGCAGCTCCAACCAGGGGTCGGGAGATACGCAGTATTTT.